This passage covers 32 T cell receptor beta chains from one sample sequenced in a study of T cells in Graves' hyperthyroidism and ophthalmopathy. It was RNA transcripts that yielded the amplified TCR beta CDR3 regions. The primer set for the first-round RT-PCR of the TCR CDR3 was HTBI. TCRdb used MiXCR to reprocess the multiplex PCR reads, holding one entry per CDR3 protein. The data show roughly 57,000 distinct CDR3 sequences, with under 70% seen just once and 3% to 4% held by the top ten. The sample taken for sequencing was blood. The receptors here all came from an older woman with Graves' ophthalmopathy.

The gene calls are TRBV7-9 and TRBJ2-1, with a weak D call TRBD2 (7 bases). This CDR3 has 15 amino acids. Germline V gene data show CDR1 as SEHNR and CDR2 as FQNEAQ (reference sequence). V gave up 5 bases and J gave up 8 bases, with 19 bases separating them. CDR3 sequence (DNA): TGTGCCAGCAGCCCAAGAGGGGGGGCCCTACATGAGCAGTTCTTC. This gives the protein CASSPRGGALHEQFF.

In this sample, this clonotype turned up many times. Just one base apart from a much larger clone, this may be a read error. This rearrangement joins TRBV29-1 to TRBJ1-2; unclear D gene. Germline lookup yields CDR1 SQVTM and CDR2 ANQGSEA. This CDR3 contains 13 residues. The CDR3 is CSAESASRYGYTF. The CDR3 DNA is TGCAGCGCTGAAAGCGCCAGCAGATATGGCTACACCTTC.

This clonotype was seen only once. The J gene is TRBJ2-7, the V gene TRBV2, with D unresolved. Germline V gene data show CDR1 as SNHLY and CDR2 as FYNNEI. The CDR3 extends over 12 amino acids. The CDR3 is CARGPPWDEQYF. The DNA of the CDR3 is TGTGCAAGAGGACCGCCGTGGGACGAGCAGTACTTC.

The chain couples TRBV7-6 to TRBJ1-6; maybe TRBD1 (5 bases). V was shortened by 1 base and J by 0 bases, with 10 bases between the two germline ends. Germline lookup yields CDR1 SGHVS and CDR2 FNYEAQ. The CDR3 is made up of 17 amino acids. The CDR3: CASSLGGLSSYNSPLHF. For the CDR3, the DNA is TGTGCCAGCAGCTTAGGGGGCCTTAGCTCCTATAATTCACCCCTCCACTTT.

This clonotype was observed once. Relative to the germline gene, one junction end is altered; a read error may explain this. The genes are TRBV7-7 and TRBJ2-1, with a weak D call TRBD2 (5 bases). The V gene's germline CDR1 is SSHAT and CDR2 FNYEAQ (reference sequence). The CDR3 loop spans 13 amino acids. CDR3 nucleotides: TGTGCTAGCAGTTCTAGCCGAAGGAATGAGCAGTTCTTC. Translated: CASSSSRRNEQFF.

The V gene is TRBV20-1, the J gene TRBJ2-3; the match to TRBD2 covers 7 bases. Losses at the gene ends were 0 bases for V and 11 bases for J; bases not matched to a gene: 11. The CDR3 is 14 amino acids. Germline CDR1 reads DFQATT; CDR2 reads SNEGSKA (reference sequence). In nucleotides, the CDR3 is TGCAGTGCTAGAGAGGGACTAATATACAATGAGCAGTATTTT. It encodes CSAREGLIYNEQYF.

The V call is TRBV20-1, the J call TRBJ2-2; no clear D gene. The CDR3 has 13 amino acids. Trimming shortened V by 3 bases and J by 5 bases, and 10 bases separated the two germline ends. Germline V gene data show CDR1 as DFQATT and CDR2 as SNEGSKA (reference sequence). In DNA form, the CDR3 reads TGCAGTGCTAGGGCGGTCGAAACCGGGGAGCTGTTTTTT. This sequence encodes CSARAVETGELFF.

Only one count was recorded for this clonotype. This rearrangement joins TRBV5-5 to TRBJ1-4; 11 bases match TRBD1. V shed 0 bases and J 8 bases; nucleotides not matched to a gene: 3. The germline V gene has CDR1 SGHKS and CDR2 YYEKEE (reference sequence). The CDR3 has 15 residues. DNA for the CDR3: TGTGCCAGCAGCTTGGAGTGGACAGGGGGCGAAAAACTGTTTTTT. Translation gives CASSLEWTGGEKLFF. The entire variable domain, with the rest obtained from reference TRBV5-5 and TRBJ1-4, is as follows: DAGVTQSPTHLIKTRGQQVTLRCSPISGHKSVSWYQQVLGQGPQFIFQYYEKEERGRGNFPDRFSARQFPNYSSELNVNALLLGDSALYLCASSLEWTGGEKLFFGSGTQLSVL.

The chain recombines TRBV12-3 or TRBV12-4 with TRBJ2-7; 10 bases are shared with TRBD2. Trimming at V came to 6 bases and at J to 8 bases, leaving 4 bases not matched to a gene. The CDR3 extends over 12 amino acids. The CDR3 spells CASSQAGGQQYF. In DNA form, the CDR3 reads TGTGCCAGCAGCCAAGCGGGAGGGCAGCAGTACTTC.

V is TRBV10-3 and J is TRBJ2-3, with 10 bases identical to TRBD2. J gave up 11 bases and V 4 bases, and 9 bases lay outside the gene matches. Looked up from germline, CDR1 is ENHRY and CDR2 is SYGVKD. CDR3 length: 14 amino acids. The DNA for the CDR3 is TGTGCCATCAGTGTCCTAGCGGGAGAGGATGAGCAGTATTTT. Encoded protein: CAISVLAGEDEQYF.

This clonotype was detected ten times or more. J is TRBJ2-7 and V is TRBV5-1, with 7 bases matching TRBD2. The CDR3 covers 18 residues. V was pared by 0 bases and J by 0 bases, with 12 bases of the junction left unmatched. From germline, CDR1 is SGHRS and CDR2 YFSETQ. CDR3 amino acids: CASSLGGSQRGYSYEQYF. Here the CDR3 DNA reads TGCGCCAGCAGCTTGGGAGGCTCCCAGCGGGGCTACTCCTACGAGCAGTACTTC. Together with reference TRBV5-1 and TRBJ2-7, the CDR3 gives the full variable domain: KAGVTQTPRYLIKTRGQQVTLSCSPISGHRSVSWYQQTPGQGLQFLFEYFSETQRNKGNFPGRFSGRQFSNSRSEMNVSTLELGDSALYLCASSLGGSQRGYSYEQYFGPGTRLTVT.

This chain connects TRBV5-1 to TRBJ1-4; tentatively, D is TRBD1 (5 bases). The germline V gene has CDR1 SGHRS and CDR2 YFSETQ. Trimming cost V 0 bases and J 8 bases, with 17 bases left between them. The CDR3 is made up of 16 amino acids. CDR3 in amino acids: CASSLAGTGLGEKLFF. The DNA of the CDR3 is TGCGCCAGCAGCTTGGCCGGGACTGGCTTGGGCGAAAAACTGTTTTTT.

The rearrangement links TRBV20-1 to TRBJ1-5, with D unclear. The CDR3 consists of 14 residues. The ends were cut back, 1 base at V and 4 bases at J, with 11 bases in the middle. Germline loops: CDR1 DFQATT, CDR2 SNEGSKA (reference sequence). The CDR3 loop reads CSARVGSPNQPQHF. DNA for the CDR3: TGCAGTGCTAGAGTGGGGAGTCCAAATCAGCCCCAGCATTTT.

This chain uses TRBV5-1 with TRBJ1-4, with D possibly being TRBD1 (6 bases). Trimming stripped 4 bases from V and 0 bases from J, with 10 bases between. Germline V lookup: CDR1 SGHRS, CDR2 YFSETQ. The CDR3 loop spans 15 amino acids. This CDR3 is CASSVQGATNEKLFF. As DNA, the CDR3 is TGCGCCAGCAGCGTACAGGGCGCAACTAATGAAAAACTGTTTTTT.

The rearrangement joins TRBV9 to TRBJ2-7, with 9 bases aligning to TRBD2. The CDR3 spans 16 residues. CDR1 is SGDLS, CDR2 YYNGEE, per germline. V shed 3 bases and J 2 bases; nucleotides not matched to a gene: 9. CDR3 region: CASSGGDAGGAYEQYF. DNA of the CDR3: TGTGCCAGCAGCGGAGGCGATGCGGGAGGGGCCTACGAGCAGTACTTC. Together with reference TRBV9 and TRBJ2-7, the CDR3 gives the full variable domain: DSGVTQTPKHLITATGQRVTLRCSPRSGDLSVYWYQQSLDQGLQFLIQYYNGEERAKGNILERFSAQQFPDLHSELNLSSLELGDSALYFCASSGGDAGGAYEQYFGPGTRLTVT.

This clonotype was seen only once. The DNA is omitted, as the CDR3 cannot be located on it reliably, and the CDR3 follows TCRdb's listing. The gene calls are TRBV12-3 or TRBV12-4 and TRBJ2-2. Counting both end residues, the CDR3 totals 17 amino acids. The CDR3 region is CASSLESYEQYFGELFF.

This sequence joins TRBV20-1 and TRBJ2-1; D is uncertain. The V end lost 4 bases, the J end lost 7 bases, and 14 bases lay between the germline ends. The CDR3 extends over 13 amino acids. Germline V CDR1 and CDR2: DFQATT, SNEGSKA (reference sequence). The CDR3: CSAKDFGWNEQFF. The CDR3 DNA reads TGCAGTGCTAAAGACTTCGGTTGGAATGAGCAGTTCTTC.

Concerning this clonotype itself: A junction end diverges from the germline sequence, so it may reflect a read error. V is TRBV29-1 and J is TRBJ2-7; 8 bases map to TRBD1. The CDR3 loop spans 14 amino acids. Germline V gene lookup returns CDR1 SQVTM and CDR2 ANQGSEA. The CDR3 nucleotides are TGCAGAGTTGCCCCGGGACAGGAACTCTACGAGCAGTACTTC. Translated, it gives CRVAPGQELYEQYF.

The genes are TRBV5-1 and TRBJ1-3; 7 bases match TRBD1. J lost 1 base, V lost 0 bases, and 1 base had no gene match. In germline, CDR1 is SGHRS, CDR2 YFSETQ. The CDR3 spans 15 residues. The CDR3 DNA reads as TGCGCCAGCAGCTTGGACAGGGGATCTGGAAACACCATATATTTT. Protein sequence: CASSLDRGSGNTIYF.

This clonotype has a count of ten or more. The chain has TRBV6-2 or TRBV6-3 and TRBJ1-5; D is possibly TRBD1 (5 bases). With 6 bases removed from V and 6 bases from J, the gap between germline ends came to 15 bases. The CDR3 consists of 14 residues. CDR1 is MNHEY and CDR2 is SVGEGT in the germline V gene. The CDR3 loop reads CASRNTGGVQPQHF. CDR3 bases: TGTGCCAGCAGGAACACGGGGGGAGTTCAGCCCCAGCATTTT.

This clonotype was seen ten or more times. V is TRBV24-1 and J is TRBJ1-4; D perhaps matches TRBD1 (6 bases). Germline values: CDR1 KGHDR, CDR2 SFDVKD. The CDR3 is made up of 16 amino acids. Trimming took off 2 bases at V and 4 bases at J, with 13 bases between the two ends. CDR3 bases: TGTGCCACCAGTGATTCCCGGGACACGATTAATGAAAAACTGTTTTTT. It is translated as CATSDSRDTINEKLFF.

As for this clonotype: An end of the junction does not agree with germline; a read error may underlie this. This rearrangement joins TRBV20-1 to TRBJ2-2, with 7 bases aligning to TRBD1. The CDR3 is made up of 15 amino acids. Germline CDR1 DFQATT, CDR2 SNEGSKA (reference sequence). The CDR3 bases are TGCAGTGCTAGAGATCGGGGACAGAACACCGGGGAGCTGTTCTTT. This gives the protein CSARDRGQNTGELFF.

The rearrangement links TRBV29-1 to TRBJ2-1; D is possibly TRBD1 (5 bases). Germline V CDR1 and CDR2: SQVTM, ANQGSEA. V was pared by 8 bases and J by 5 bases, with 13 bases between. The CDR3 spans 12 residues. CDR3 loop: CSLEGANNEQFF. The CDR3 DNA reads TGCAGCTTGGAAGGGGCTAACAATGAGCAGTTCTTC.

This clonotype was detected many times. The CDR3 spells CASSLTNTEAFF. CDR3 nucleotide sequence: TGTGCCAGCAGCTTAACGAACACTGAAGCTTTCTTT. The rearrangement links TRBV13 to TRBJ1-1; D is unclear. The germline CDR1 and CDR2 sequences are PRHDT and FYEKMQ (reference sequence). CDR3 length equals 12 residues. V gave up 2 bases and J gave up 1 base, with 2 bases separating them.

This clonotype is a singleton in its sample. J is TRBJ2-7 and V is TRBV7-9; 9 nucleotides match TRBD2. Germline CDR1 reads SEHNR; CDR2 reads FQNEAQ (reference sequence). This CDR3 contains 15 residues. The V and J ends lost 4 bases and 2 bases, in that order; junction bases with no gene match: 6. Here the CDR3 DNA reads TGTGCCAGCAGCTCCCCTAGCGGGGATACCTACGAGCAGTACTTC. Protein sequence: CASSSPSGDTYEQYF.

The chain carries TRBV2 and TRBJ1-2, with a weak D call TRBD1 (5 bases). The CDR3 sequence is 17 residues long. Germline loops: CDR1 SNHLY, CDR2 FYNNEI. With 2 bases removed from V and 7 bases from J, the gap between germline ends came to 23 bases. CDR3 nucleotide sequence: TGTGCCAGCAGTGAATTGGGACGGGGAGGGTCTAACATTGGCTACACCTTC. This translates into CASSELGRGGSNIGYTF.

This clonotype was observed at least ten times. A junction end diverges from the germline sequence, so it may reflect a read error. V is TRBV5-8 and J is TRBJ2-7, with D perhaps matching TRBD1 or TRBD2 (5 bases each). This CDR3 region has 14 residues. Germline V lookup: CDR1 SGHTS, CDR2 YDEGEE. CDR3 protein: CASSRTGTDYVQYF. The CDR3 DNA is TGTGCCAGCAGCCGAACCGGGACCGACTACGTGCAGTACTTC.

In its sample, this clonotype was seen many times. The gene calls are TRBV9 and TRBJ2-1, with D possibly TRBD2 on 5 matching bases. Trimming cost V 0 bases and J 0 bases, with 7 bases left between them. Germline V gives CDR1 SGDLS, CDR2 YYNGEE. The CDR3 length is 15 residues. In DNA, the CDR3 is TGTGCCAGCAGCGTAGCGGGGAACTCCTACAATGAGCAGTTCTTC. Protein: CASSVAGNSYNEQFF.

This clonotype was detected ten times or more. One junction end does not reproduce the germline sequence, and a read error may be involved. The gene calls are TRBV19 and TRBJ2-5, with D unclear. The CDR3 totals 13 residues. Germline lookup yields CDR1 LNHDA and CDR2 SQIVND (reference sequence). The CDR3 loop reads CASSPVTQATQYF. As DNA, the CDR3 is TGTGCCAGTAGCCCGGTTACACAAGCGACCCAGTACTTC.

This chain connects TRBV5-8 to TRBJ1-6; no clear D gene. V lost 1 base, J lost 10 bases, and 9 bases lay in between. The CDR3 loop spans 13 amino acids. From germline, CDR1 is SGHTS and CDR2 YDEGEE. The CDR3 here is CASSLRQASPLHF. In DNA, the CDR3 is TGTGCCAGCAGCTTGAGGCAGGCCTCACCCCTCCACTTT.

The rearrangement links TRBV29-1 to TRBJ2-7; weak D call: TRBD2 (6 bases). V was cut by 6 bases and J by 5 bases, with 11 bases left in between. In germline, CDR1 is SQVTM, CDR2 ANQGSEA. The CDR3 length is 11 residues. CDR3 sequence reads: CSVGGFNEQYF. CDR3 coding DNA: TGCAGCGTAGGAGGGTTCAACGAGCAGTACTTC.

The gene calls are TRBV7-3 and TRBJ2-1, with TRBD1 identical over 7 bases. After removal of 2 bases from V and 16 bases from J, the junction contained 26 bases not matched to a gene. Germline V gene sequence: CDR1 SGHTA, CDR2 FQGTGA. The CDR3 length is 18 residues. CDR3: CASSLDSAECDRDSASFF. CDR3 bases: TGTGCCAGCAGCTTAGATTCCGCCGAATGTGACCGGGACAGCGCCAGCTTCTTC.